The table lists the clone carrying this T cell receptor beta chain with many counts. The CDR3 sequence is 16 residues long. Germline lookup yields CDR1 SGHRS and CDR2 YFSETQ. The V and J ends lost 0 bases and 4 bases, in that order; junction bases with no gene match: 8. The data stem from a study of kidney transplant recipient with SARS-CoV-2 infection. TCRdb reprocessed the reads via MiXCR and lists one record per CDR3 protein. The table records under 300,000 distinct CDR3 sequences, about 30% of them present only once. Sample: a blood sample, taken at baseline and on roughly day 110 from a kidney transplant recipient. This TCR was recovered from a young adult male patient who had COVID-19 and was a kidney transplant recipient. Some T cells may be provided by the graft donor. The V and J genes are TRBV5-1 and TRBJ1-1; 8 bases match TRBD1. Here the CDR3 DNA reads TGCGCCAGCAGCTTGGCCGCGGACAGGGACGCCACTGAAGCTTTCTTT. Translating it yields CASSLAADRDATEAFF.